This passage covers 28 T cell receptor beta chains from one sample sequenced in a study of blood T cells in healthy people across ages. The second PCR ran about 6 to 11 cycles with a sample-barcoded 5' primer and J-beta primers. TCRdb reprocessed the 5' RACE reads with MiXCR, giving one entry per CDR3 protein. Altogether under 700,000 distinct CDR3 sequences are present, about 24% being singletons, with the ten largest covering 8.7%. These sequences were also reported in another study, on T cells of mothers and their children.

The sample taken for sequencing was blood. Receptors were obtained from a boy between 10 and 17 years old in good health.

This clonotype has a handful of counts. The chain joins TRBV20-1 to TRBJ2-5; 9 bases map to TRBD2. The better agreement between TRBJ2-7 and the DNA end casts doubt on the J call. The germline CDR1 and CDR2 sequences are DFQATT and SNEGSKA (reference sequence). The CDR3 sequence is 15 residues long. The CDR3 DNA reads TGCAGTGCTAGGCCCGGGCGGGAGGGGTTCTACGAGCAGTACTTC. This encodes CSARPGREGFYEQYF.

The chain has TRBV28 and TRBJ1-6; tentative D call: TRBD1 (5 bases). This CDR3 contains 14 residues. Trimming pared 6 bases from V and 8 bases from J, leaving 14 bases between. From germline, CDR1 is MDHEN and CDR2 SYDVKM. The CDR3 coding sequence is TGTGCCAGCAGGATAGACAGCCCGTATTCACCCCTCCACTTT. As protein: CASRIDSPYSPLHF.

The chain carries TRBV21-1 and TRBJ2-7; TRBD2 is the table's D call and was not checked against the DNA. TRBV21-1 is tagged as a pseudogene. The CDR3 extends over 15 amino acids. The CDR3 sequence is CASSKEGPCSYEQYF. The CDR3 DNA sequence: TGTGCCAGCAGCAAAGAGGGACCTTGCTCCTACGAGCAGTACTTC.

The chain links TRBV20-1 to TRBJ2-5; D is uncertain. The J call could be wrong; TRBJ2-7 is a better fit for the DNA end. Per germline, CDR1 DFQATT and CDR2 SNEGSKA (reference sequence). This CDR3 has 12 amino acids. CDR3 in DNA: TGCAGTGCGATTCCCGACTCCTACGAGCAGTACTTC. Translation gives CSAIPDSYEQYF.

In its sample, this clonotype was seen a few times. V and J are TRBV6-1 and TRBJ2-5, with 9 nucleotides matching TRBD1. The last part of the DNA fits TRBJ2-7 better; the J call may be wrong. The germline V gene encodes CDR1 MNHNS and CDR2 SASEGT. This CDR3 spans 16 amino acids. The CDR3 nucleotides are TGTGCCAGCAGCCTCCTGACAGGGGGGAAGTCCTACGAGCAGTACTTC. Its translation: CASSLLTGGKSYEQYF.

The chain combines TRBV27 with TRBJ2-1; D call uncertain. This CDR3 has 15 residues. Germline loops: CDR1 MNHEY, CDR2 SMNVEV (reference sequence). V gave up 6 bases and J gave up 2 bases, with 14 bases separating them. This CDR3 is CASSESFRTYNEQFF. CDR3 nucleotides: TGTGCCAGCAGCGAATCCTTCAGGACCTACAATGAGCAGTTCTTC.

The table lists this clonotype with a few counts. This rearrangement joins TRBV4-3 to TRBJ2-5; 10 bases are a match to TRBD2. With 1 base clipped from V and 2 bases from J, the junction kept 13 bases outside the gene matches. The CDR3 is made up of 19 amino acids. CDR1 and CDR2 (germline): LGHNA, YSLEER. The CDR3: CASSQAWSSGLANQETQYF. The CDR3, as DNA: TGCGCCAGCAGCCAAGCCTGGTCGTCGGGACTAGCGAATCAAGAGACCCAGTACTTC.

The chain has TRBV4-3 and TRBJ1-2; D unresolved. The CDR3 has 14 amino acids. Trimming removed 3 bases at V and 0 bases at J, with 8 bases between. Germline V gives CDR1 LGHNA, CDR2 YSLEER. DNA of the CDR3: TGCGCCAGCAGCCACTCCAGGACTAACTATGGCTACACCTTC. It yields the protein CASSHSRTNYGYTF.

This clonotype occurred a few times. This chain joins TRBV20-1 and TRBJ2-1, with a tentative D call TRBD2 (6 bases). Germline values: CDR1 DFQATT, CDR2 SNEGSKA (reference sequence). The CDR3 runs 13 residues. For the CDR3, the DNA is TGCAGCGGGCGGGAATACTCCTACAATGAGCAGTTCTTC. Translating it yields CSGREYSYNEQFF.

This chain joins TRBV20-1 and TRBJ2-1, with no clear D. The CDR3 runs to 14 residues. Trimming pared 6 bases from V and 0 bases from J, leaving 12 bases between. Germline assignment: CDR1 DFQATT and CDR2 SNEGSKA (reference sequence). The CDR3 is CSAKGNISYNEQFF. CDR3 nucleotides: TGCAGTGCAAAAGGCAACATCTCCTACAATGAGCAGTTCTTC.

The chain recombines TRBV4-3 with TRBJ2-5, with 8 bases aligning to TRBD2. The CDR3 covers 15 residues. V trimming: 0 bases; J trimming: 7 bases; junction bases outside the gene matches: 7. Germline V gene data show CDR1 as LGHNA and CDR2 as YSLEER. CDR3 sequence (DNA): TGCGCCAGCAGCCAAGATAGAGCGGGAGAGGGGACCCAGTACTTC. Its translation: CASSQDRAGEGTQYF.

This clonotype was seen once. The V call is TRBV10-3, the J call TRBJ2-5; 9 nucleotides match TRBD2. The J call could be wrong; TRBJ2-7 is a better fit for the DNA end. CDR3 length: 15 residues. Germline V lookup: CDR1 ENHRY, CDR2 SYGVKD. CDR3 residues: CAISEGSSGDYEQYF. CDR3 coding DNA: TGTGCCATCAGTGAGGGCTCTAGCGGGGACTACGAGCAGTACTTC.

This clonotype was counted only a few times. The gene calls are TRBV6-2 or TRBV6-3 and TRBJ1-5, with D possibly being TRBD1 (5 bases). V was pared by 4 bases and J by 0 bases, with 10 bases between. The CDR3 consists of 15 residues. Germline lookup yields CDR1 MNHEY and CDR2 SVGEGT. The CDR3 nucleotides are TGTGCCAGCAGTTTCTGGGGGAATAGCAATCAGCCCCAGCATTTT. It is translated as CASSFWGNSNQPQHF.

This clonotype turned up a few times. The chain couples TRBV29-1 to TRBJ1-2, with D perhaps matching TRBD1 (5 bases). This CDR3 comprises 11 residues. V was cut by 4 bases and J by 5 bases, with 8 bases left in between. Germline CDR1 and CDR2: SQVTM and ANQGSEA. The DNA for the CDR3 is TGCAGCGTTGCCAGGGAGTATGGCTACACCTTC. Translation gives CSVAREYGYTF.

V gene TRBV25-1 combines with J gene TRBJ2-5; tentatively, D is TRBD1 or TRBD2 (5 bases each). Trimming took off 2 bases at V and 1 base at J, with 5 bases between the two ends. The CDR3 has 13 amino acids. Germline CDR1 and CDR2: MGHDK and SYGVNS. In DNA, the CDR3 is TGTGCCAGCAGTGAAGGGGGCCAAGAGACCCAGTACTTC. Protein sequence: CASSEGGQETQYF. The entire variable domain, with the rest obtained from reference TRBV25-1 and TRBJ2-5, is as follows: EADIYQTPRYLVIGTGKKITLECSQTMGHDKMYWYQQDPGMELHLIHYSYGVNSTEKGDLSSESTVSRIRTEHFPLTLESARPSHTSQYLCASSEGGQETQYFGPGTRLLVL.

This clonotype was seen ten or more times. The V gene is TRBV7-9, the J gene TRBJ2-5; 9 bases fit TRBD1. V gave up 7 bases and J gave up 7 bases; unmatched junction bases: 13. The length of the CDR3 is 15 residues. From germline, CDR1 is SEHNR and CDR2 FQNEAQ (reference sequence). Here the CDR3 reads CASTERWDRATTQYF. The DNA of the CDR3 is TGTGCCAGCACTGAGCGCTGGGACAGGGCCACGACCCAGTACTTC. Full variable domain (missing parts from reference TRBV7-9 and TRBJ2-5): DTGVSQNPRHKITKRGQNVTFRCDPISEHNRLYWYRQTLGQGPEFLTYFQNEAQLEKSRLLSDRFSAERPKGSFSTLEIQRTEQGDSAMYLCASTERWDRATTQYFGPGTRLLVL.

This clonotype was counted only a few times. The gene calls are TRBV20-1 and TRBJ2-3; 11 positions agree with TRBD2. This CDR3 comprises 16 residues. J gave up 0 bases and V 6 bases, and 8 bases lay outside the gene matches. CDR1 and CDR2 (germline): DFQATT, SNEGSKA (reference sequence). CDR3 coding DNA: TGCAGTGCCACCGCGGGACTAGCGGTTAGCACAGATACGCAGTATTTT. This encodes CSATAGLAVSTDTQYF.

This clonotype has a handful of counts. The CDR3 nucleotides read TGTGCCAGCAGTCTACGGGAGATGAACACTGAAGCTTTCTTT. It codes for CASSLREMNTEAFF. The chain has TRBV27 and TRBJ1-1; D not resolved. Germline CDR1 and CDR2: MNHEY and SMNVEV (reference sequence). V dropped 5 bases and J dropped 0 bases, with 10 bases sitting between them. The CDR3 extends over 14 amino acids.

The genes are TRBV13 and TRBJ2-1, with no clear D. The J call is in doubt because the DNA end fits TRBJ2-7 better. The CDR3 loop spans 12 amino acids. Germline values: CDR1 PRHDT, CDR2 FYEKMQ (reference sequence). CDR3: CASSLGLHEQYF. The CDR3 DNA sequence: TGTGCCAGCAGCTTAGGTCTTCACGAGCAGTACTTC.

A few counts support this clonotype. J is TRBJ2-1 and V is TRBV29-1, with 8 bases identical to TRBD1. The J call may be faulty, since TRBJ2-7 better matches the DNA end. CDR1 is SQVTM, CDR2 ANQGSEA, per germline. CDR3 length: 14 amino acids. Here the CDR3 reads CSVVGDRSSYEQYF. For the CDR3, the DNA is TGCAGCGTTGTGGGGGACAGGTCCTCCTACGAGCAGTACTTC.

This clonotype has a handful of counts. The J gene is TRBJ1-5, the V gene TRBV6-6; D possibly corresponds to TRBD1 (5 bases). This CDR3 is 15 amino acids long. CDR1 is MNHNY, CDR2 SVGAGI, per germline (reference sequence). V was cut by 2 bases and J by 7 bases, with 15 bases left in between. DNA of the CDR3: TGTGCCAGCAGTTACGAGGGGCCGGGAGGACAGCCCCAGCATTTT. Amino acids: CASSYEGPGGQPQHF.

The chain has TRBV20-1 and TRBJ2-3; D is possibly TRBD2 (6 bases). CDR1 and CDR2 from the germline V gene are DFQATT and SNEGSKA (reference sequence). V shed 6 bases and J shed 6 bases, with 16 bases lying between them. This CDR3 region has 13 residues. The CDR3 region is CSALTLAKDTQYF. DNA of the CDR3: TGCAGTGCGCTCACGCTAGCGAAGGATACGCAGTATTTT.

This clonotype has only a few counts. The V and J genes are TRBV9 and TRBJ2-5, with TRBD2 matching 7 bases. The CDR3 contains 15 residues. V lost 0 bases and J lost 2; bases outside the gene matches: 4. CDR1 and CDR2 from the germline V gene are SGDLS and YYNGEE. The CDR3 sequence: CASSVGGREQETQYF. The CDR3, as DNA: TGTGCCAGCAGCGTAGGCGGGAGAGAACAAGAGACCCAGTACTTC. The complete variable domain, with remaining parts taken from reference TRBV9 and TRBJ2-5, reads DSGVTQTPKHLITATGQRVTLRCSPRSGDLSVYWYQQSLDQGLQFLIQYYNGEERAKGNILERFSAQQFPDLHSELNLSSLELGDSALYFCASSVGGREQETQYFGPGTRLLVL.

The gene calls are TRBV4-3 and TRBJ2-5; TRBD2 aligns across 9 bases. Gene TRBJ2-1 matches the end of the DNA better, so the J call may be wrong. Germline V gives CDR1 LGHNA, CDR2 YSLEER. The CDR3 length is 19 residues. This CDR3 reads CASSQDRTSGSMNDNEQFF. Written as DNA, the CDR3 is TGCGCCAGCAGCCAAGATAGAACTAGCGGGTCGATGAATGACAATGAGCAGTTCTTC.

This clonotype was detected only a few times. The gene calls are TRBV6-1 and TRBJ2-1; perhaps TRBD1 as D (6 bases). The CDR3 covers 16 residues. CDR1 and CDR2 (germline): MNHNS, SASEGT. The V end lost 6 bases, the J end lost 2 bases, and 17 bases lay between the germline ends. For the CDR3, the DNA is TGTGCCAGCAGGACAGTTTGGACAGATACCTACAATGAGCAGTTCTTC. Its translation: CASRTVWTDTYNEQFF.

This clonotype appeared many times. This rearrangement joins TRBV12-3 or TRBV12-4 to TRBJ2-7; the D is unclear. The V end was cut by 7 bases, the J end by 12 bases, with 22 bases between. This CDR3 is built from 13 residues. The CDR3 protein is CASTLWGSGVPYF. CDR3 in DNA: TGTGCCAGCACCCTTTGGGGATCCGGCGTCCCGTACTTC.

In this sample, this clonotype turned up a few times. At one of its ends the junction is not consistent with the germline gene, which may arise from a read error. The chain carries TRBV5-1 and TRBJ2-3, with 7 bases lining up with TRBD2. Looked up from germline, CDR1 is SGHRS and CDR2 is YFSETQ. This CDR3 is 17 amino acids long. The chain's CDR3 is CASSLAFSATSTDTRYF. The CDR3 nucleotides read TGCGCCAGCAGCTTGGCCTTTTCAGCGACTAGCACAGATACGCGGTATTTT.

This clonotype turned up a few times. The chain is built from TRBV9 and TRBJ1-4; 9 bases fit TRBD1. There are 14 residues in the CDR3. Trimming cost V 4 bases and J 7 bases; bases outside gene matches: 5. Germline V CDR1 and CDR2: SGDLS, YYNGEE. CDR3 bases: TGTGCCAGCAGCCGGGACAGGGAAGGTGAAAAACTGTTTTTT. Amino acid sequence: CASSRDREGEKLFF.